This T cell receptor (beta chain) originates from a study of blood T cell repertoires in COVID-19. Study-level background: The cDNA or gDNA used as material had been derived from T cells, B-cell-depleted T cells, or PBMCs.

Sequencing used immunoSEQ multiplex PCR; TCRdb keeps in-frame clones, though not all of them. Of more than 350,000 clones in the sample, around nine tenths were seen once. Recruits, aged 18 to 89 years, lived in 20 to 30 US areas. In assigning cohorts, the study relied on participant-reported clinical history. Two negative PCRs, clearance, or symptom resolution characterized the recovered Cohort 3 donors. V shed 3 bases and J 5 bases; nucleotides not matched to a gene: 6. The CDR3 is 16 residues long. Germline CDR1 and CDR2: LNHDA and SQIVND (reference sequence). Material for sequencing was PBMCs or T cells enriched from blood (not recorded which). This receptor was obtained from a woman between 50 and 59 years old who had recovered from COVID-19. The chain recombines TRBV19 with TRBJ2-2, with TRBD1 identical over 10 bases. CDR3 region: CASSMTGGAVTGELFF. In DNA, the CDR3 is TGTGCCAGTAGTATGACAGGGGGCGCAGTAACCGGGGAGCTGTTTTTT.